Below, one T cell receptor beta chain is given with its context. The data derive from a study of CD8+ T cells in alopecia areata. Once RNA had been extracted, it was reverse transcribed into cDNA to act as the sequencing template. The repertoire was sequenced with immunoSEQ multiplex PCR; TCRdb's copy has only in-frame clones and lacks some. Of some 110,000 clones listed, roughly 55% were seen once; the top ten hold 12%. The sample's treatment: oral pan-JAK inhibitor, 5-10 mg twice daily. V lost 2 bases, J lost 1 base, and 2 bases stayed unmatched. The germline V gene has CDR1 SGHNT and CDR2 YYREEE (reference sequence). This CDR3 is built from 14 residues.

V is TRBV5-4 and J is TRBJ1-1; TRBD1 matches at 7 bases. Source: CD8+ T cells sorted from blood, taken at week 24, from a patient treated with tofacitinib. The receptor was isolated from a human donor with alopecia areata. CDR3 DNA sequence: TGTGCCAGCAGCTTAGACAGGGAGAACACTGAAGCTTTCTTT. Translating it yields CASSLDRENTEAFF.